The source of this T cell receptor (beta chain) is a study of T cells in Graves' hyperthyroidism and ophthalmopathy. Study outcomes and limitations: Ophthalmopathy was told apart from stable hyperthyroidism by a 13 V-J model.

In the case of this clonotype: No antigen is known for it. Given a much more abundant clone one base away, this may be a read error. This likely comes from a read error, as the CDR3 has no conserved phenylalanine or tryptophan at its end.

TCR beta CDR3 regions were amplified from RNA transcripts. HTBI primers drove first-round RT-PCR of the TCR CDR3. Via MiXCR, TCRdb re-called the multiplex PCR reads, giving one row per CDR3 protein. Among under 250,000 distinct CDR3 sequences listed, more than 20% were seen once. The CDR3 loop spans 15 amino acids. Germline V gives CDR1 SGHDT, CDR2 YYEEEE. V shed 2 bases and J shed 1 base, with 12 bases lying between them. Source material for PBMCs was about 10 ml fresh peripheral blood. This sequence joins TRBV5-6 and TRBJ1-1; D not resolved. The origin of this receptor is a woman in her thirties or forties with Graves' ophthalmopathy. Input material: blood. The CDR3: CASSFLGMGNTEAFL. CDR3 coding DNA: TGTGCCAGCAGCTTTCTGGGGATGGGGAACACTGAAGCTTTCCTT.